This T cell receptor (beta chain) was sequenced during a study of cytomegalovirus exposure and HLA in healthy donors. General study findings and limits: Donor immune exposure was known only as CMV serostatus. Most CMV-associated TCR beta chains were later found to appear HLA-restricted. The study put some 150 TCR beta chains on its list as cytomegalovirus-associated.

In its sample, this clone was seen a few times. Its antigen is unknown. The ends lost 5 bases at V and 1 base at J; junction bases unmatched: 3. Germline-derived CDR1 and CDR2 are SEHNR and FQNEAQ (reference sequence). This CDR3 is built from 14 residues. Primers included in the PCR were 60 Vbeta and 13 Jbeta primers. In the authors' workflow: An analysis that came later counted some 80 million unique TCR beta chains, some 11 million shared. Produced via immunoSEQ multiplex PCR; TCRdb's table is partial and in-frame only. V and J calls and clone size are copied from that table; D and trimming were computed from the DNA. The sample yields about 130,000 clones, roughly 62% seen once.

The sequencing input was PBMCs. The receptor was derived from a man aged 30 to 39 in good health and CMV-seropositive. V is TRBV7-9 and J is TRBJ2-3; 7 bases map to TRBD2. In DNA, the CDR3 is TGTGCCAGCAGCCCGGGGAGGGGCACAGATACGCAGTATTTT. Protein product: CASSPGRGTDTQYF.